This TCR beta chain is from a study of blood T cell repertoires in COVID-19. The CDR3 runs 12 residues. CDR1 is KGHDR and CDR2 is SFDVKD in the germline V gene. V shed 0 bases and J shed 13 bases, with 11 bases lying between them. Original analysis: Researchers report that nucleated cell counts were estimated from reference gene primer amplification. TCRdb keeps only in-frame clones here, not all; method: immunoSEQ multiplex PCR. V, J and clone size derive from that table, while D and trimming were established from the DNA sequence. The sample includes just over 650,000 clones, 90% seen only once; the top ten take roughly 0.25%.

Sequenced material: peripheral blood. The receptor's source is a woman aged 18 to 35 with acute or convalescent COVID-19. This chain uses TRBV24-1 with TRBJ1-2, with D perhaps TRBD1 (5 bases). CDR3 coding DNA: TGTGCCACCAGTGATTTGCAGGGTCTCCGCACCTTC. It encodes CATSDLQGLRTF.